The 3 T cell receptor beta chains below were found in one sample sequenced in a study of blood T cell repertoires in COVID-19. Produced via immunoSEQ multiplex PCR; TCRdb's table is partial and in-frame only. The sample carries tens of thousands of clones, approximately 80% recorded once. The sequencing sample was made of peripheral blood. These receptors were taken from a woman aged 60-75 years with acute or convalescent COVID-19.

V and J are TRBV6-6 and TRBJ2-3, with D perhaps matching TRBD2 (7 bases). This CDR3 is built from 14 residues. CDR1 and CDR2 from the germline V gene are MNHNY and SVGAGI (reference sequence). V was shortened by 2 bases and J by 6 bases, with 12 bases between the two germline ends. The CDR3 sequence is CASSYRGGSDTQYF. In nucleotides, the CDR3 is TGTGCCAGCAGTTACAGGGGGGGCTCGGATACGCAGTATTTT.

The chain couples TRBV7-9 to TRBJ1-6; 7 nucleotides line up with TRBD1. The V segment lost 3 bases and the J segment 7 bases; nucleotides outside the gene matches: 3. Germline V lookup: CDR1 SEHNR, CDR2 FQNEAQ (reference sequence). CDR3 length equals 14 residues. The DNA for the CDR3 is TGTGCCAGCAGCTTGGGACAGCCAAATTCACCCCTCCACTTT. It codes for CASSLGQPNSPLHF.

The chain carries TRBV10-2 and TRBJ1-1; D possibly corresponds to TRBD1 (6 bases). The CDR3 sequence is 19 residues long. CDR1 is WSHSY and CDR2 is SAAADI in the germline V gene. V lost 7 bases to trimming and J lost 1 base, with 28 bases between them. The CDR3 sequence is CASKPLRGAVGVRNTEAFF. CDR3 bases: TGCGCCAGCAAACCCCTACGGGGGGCAGTTGGAGTTCGGAACACTGAAGCTTTCTTT.